The rows below give T cell receptor beta chains drawn from one sample of a study of neoadjuvant anti-PD-1 for oral cavity cancer. Only in-frame clones appear in the TCRdb table, and some are missing; sequencing was by immunoSEQ multiplex PCR. The sample has around 17,000 clones, approximately 70% seen once; the top ten hold about 2.6%. Specimen: PBMCs, collected before nivolumab (anti-PD-1) treatment. The receptors derive from a person between 35 and 79 years old with oral cavity squamous cell carcinoma. Each CDR3 is given with its conserved first and last residue. The D gene is left open where the match is weak. Clone size is not always given. Where it is, it says once, few, many or a class for expanded clones.

clone size | D gene | J gene | V gene | CDR3 DNA | CDR3 protein
NA | TRBD1 | TRBJ1-2 | TRBV27 | TGTGCCAGCAGCTGGACTCAGGGGGAGTATGGCTACACCTTC | CASSWTQGEYGYTF
NA | TRBD2 | TRBJ2-5 | TRBV4-2 | TGTGCCAGCAGCCAAGATAGTGGAGCGGGAGGGGGGACCCAGTACTTC | CASSQDSGAGGGTQYF
NA | TRBD2 | TRBJ2-1 | TRBV13 | TGTGCCAGCAGCTCACGACTAGCGGGAACTTACAATGAGCAGTTCTTC | CASSSRLAGTYNEQFF
NA | TRBD2 | TRBJ2-7 | TRBV6-5 | TGTGCCAGCAGCCCTTCTAGCGGGAGAGAGTACGAGCAGTACTTC | CASSPSSGREYEQYF
NA | TRBD1 | TRBJ2-6 | TRBV5-1 | TGCGCCAGCAGCCCGGGACAGGCTGGGGCCAACGTCCTGACTTTC | CASSPGQAGANVLTF
NA | NA | TRBJ2-3 | TRBV30 | TGTGCCTGGAGCTCTAGCGGCACAGATACGCAGTATTTT | CAWSSSGTDTQYF
few | TRBD2 | TRBJ2-7 | TRBV19 | TGTGCCAGTAGTGCTAGCGGGAGTCGGTACGAGCAGTACTTC | CASSASGSRYEQYF
NA | NA | TRBJ2-1 | TRBV6-1 | TGTGCCAGCAGTGAATCCAGCCTCATGTACAATGAGCAGTTCTTC | CASSESSLMYNEQFF
few | NA | TRBJ1-1 | TRBV11-2 | TGTGCCAGCAGCACTCGACCGTACACTGAAGCTTTCTTT | CASSTRPYTEAFF
NA | NA | TRBJ2-7 | TRBV25-1 | TGTGCCAGCAGACCAGACAGAGATGGTGGCGAGCAGTACTTC | CASRPDRDGGEQYF
NA | TRBD2 | TRBJ2-4 | TRBV30 | TGTGCCTGGGAGCGGGAGGGCGGAAACATTCAGTACTTC | CAWEREGGNIQYF
NA | NA | TRBJ2-2 | TRBV29-1 | TGCAGCACAGGACGGTCGAACACCGGGGAGCTGTTTTTT | CSTGRSNTGELFF
once | NA | TRBJ1-3 | TRBV9 | TGTGCCAGCAGCACTTCGGGACTGGCTGGAAACACCATATATTTT | CASSTSGLAGNTIYF
NA | NA | TRBJ2-7 | TRBV19 | TGTGCCAGTAGTATTCAGGGCCTCTCCTACGAGCAGTACTTC | CASSIQGLSYEQYF
few | NA | TRBJ2-2 | TRBV11-2 | TGTGCCATTTCTCAGAGGGTATCGAACACCGGGGAGCTGTTTTTT | CAISQRVSNTGELFF
NA | TRBD2 | TRBJ2-4 | TRBV30 | TGTGCCTATCGCCCGGGGGGGGGAAACATTCAGTACTTC | CAYRPGGGNIQYF
NA | NA | TRBJ2-6 | TRBV27 | TGTGCCAGCAGACCCGCGGACAGCAGCTCTGGGGCCAACGTCCTGACTTTC | CASRPADSSSGANVLTF
few | TRBD2 | TRBJ2-7 | TRBV5-1 | TGCGCCAGCAGCGCTAGCGGAGCCCACGAGCAGTACTTC | CASSASGAHEQYF
NA | NA | TRBJ1-5 | TRBV5-8 | TGTGCCAGCAGCTTGTTGGAGAATCAGCCCCAGCATTTT | CASSLLENQPQHF
few | TRBD1 | TRBJ1-1 | TRBV19 | TGTGCCAGTAGTACCCGGGACAGGGGGTATAGCACTGAAGCTTTCTTT | CASSTRDRGYSTEAFF
NA | NA | TRBJ1-1 | TRBV6-6 | TGTGCCAGCCGTAAATTACAAGCTTTCTTT | CASRKLQAFF
NA | NA | TRBJ2-7 | TRBV28 | TGTGCCAGCAGTTACTACGAGCAGTACTTC | CASSYYEQYF
medium-sized | TRBD2 | TRBJ2-3 | TRBV5-6 | TGTGCCAGCAGCCCCGCAGGGCTAGCGGGATCAGATACGCAGTATTTT | CASSPAGLAGSDTQYF
NA | NA | TRBJ2-3 | TRBV29-1 | TGCAGCGTTGAAGATCCACAGGTTGGGTCTACGCAGTATTTT | CSVEDPQVGSTQYF
NA | TRBD2 | TRBJ2-3 | TRBV28 | TGTGCCAGTAGCGCGCTAGCGGGAGGGCCATCTGCTACGCAGTATTTT | CASSALAGGPSATQYF
medium-sized | TRBD1 | TRBJ1-2 | TRBV10-2 | TGCGCCAGCAGTGAGTCCCGGGACAGCATGTTTCCCACCTTC | CASSESRDSMFPTF
NA | TRBD2 | TRBJ2-1 | TRBV2 | TGTGCCAGCTTAGCGGGAGACGTAGGGAATGAGCAGTTCTTC | CASLAGDVGNEQFF
few | NA | TRBJ1-1 | TRBV19 | TGTGCCAGTAGTCCTCGGACCCCCGTCGAAGCTTTCTTT | CASSPRTPVEAFF
few | NA | TRBJ1-5 | TRBV2 | TGTGCCAGCAGTTTGTCAGGGCAGCCCCAGCATTTT | CASSLSGQPQHF
NA | TRBD1 | TRBJ2-3 | TRBV27 | TGTGCCAGCAGTTCGACAGGGTACACAGATACGCAGTATTTT | CASSSTGYTDTQYF
NA | NA | TRBJ2-7 | TRBV14 | TGTGCCAGCAGCAGTAGTTCCTACGAGCAGTACTTC | CASSSSSYEQYF
few | NA | TRBJ2-5 | TRBV10-2 | TGCGCCAGCATGAGGGCCGTTCAACAAGAGACCCAGTACTTC | CASMRAVQQETQYF
NA | TRBD1 | TRBJ1-1 | TRBV27 | TGTGCCAGCAGTCGGGACAGGGGGCGAAGTGCTTTCTTT | CASSRDRGRSAFF
once | TRBD1 | TRBJ1-1 | TRBV6-5 | TGTGCCAGCAGTGGCTTGGGTTATCAGGACAGGGCTTTCTTT | CASSGLGYQDRAFF
few | NA | TRBJ1-1 | TRBV14 | TGTGCCAGCAGCCTAGGGCAGGGCTGGACTGAAGCTTTCTTT | CASSLGQGWTEAFF
NA | NA | TRBJ2-7 | TRBV4-1 | TGCGCCAGCAGCCAAGACAACTCGAATCTACGCGAGCAGTACTTC | CASSQDNSNLREQYF
few | NA | TRBJ1-3 | TRBV2 | TGTGCCAGCAGTGGAGTTCGGGTTTCTGGAAACACCATATATTTT | CASSGVRVSGNTIYF
NA | TRBD1 | TRBJ2-7 | TRBV25-1 | TGTGCCAGCAGTGGTCCGGGACAGGAAAACGAGCAGTACTTC | CASSGPGQENEQYF
NA | TRBD2 | TRBJ2-7 | TRBV7-2 | TGTGCCAGCAGCCCCGGACTAGCGGGAGGATGGGGCGAGCAGTACTTC | CASSPGLAGGWGEQYF
NA | NA | TRBJ2-3 | TRBV9 | TGTGCCAGCAGCGCCCGGGGAGGCGGCGAGACAGATACGCAGTATTTT | CASSARGGGETDTQYF
NA | NA | TRBJ1-5 | TRBV2 | TGTGCCAGCAGGGCCTGGGGGGGCGGCAATCAGCCCCAGCATTTT | CASRAWGGGNQPQHF
once | NA | TRBJ2-2 | TRBV30 | TGTGCCTTCCCGGGCTTTCCAGCCGGGGAGCTGTTTTTT | CAFPGFPAGELFF
NA | NA | TRBJ2-2 | TRBV10-3 | TGTGCCATCAGTGAGCTGTCGGACACCGGGGAGCTGTTTTTT | CAISELSDTGELFF
few | TRBD2 | TRBJ2-1 | TRBV7-3 | TGTGCCAGCAGCTTACAAGCGGGAGGTGCAGATGAGCAGTTCTTC | CASSLQAGGADEQFF